One sample yielded the 22 T cell receptor beta chains listed below, sequenced in a study of shared clonotypes between healthy human individuals. Sequencing used immunoSEQ multiplex PCR; TCRdb keeps in-frame clones, though not all of them. The table has 2.5 million or so clones, roughly 92% seen once. Sequencing was done on a sample of naive CD4+ T cells sorted from blood. The subset: CD45RA+ positively selected. The receptors come from a man between 18 and 29 years old in good health.

The rearrangement joins TRBV28 to TRBJ2-7, with D perhaps TRBD1 or TRBD2 (7 bases each). Trimming removed 6 bases at V and 0 bases at J, with 21 bases between. The CDR3 runs to 17 residues. Germline CDR1 and CDR2: MDHEN and SYDVKM. The CDR3 DNA is TGTGCCAGCAGACCCTCAGGGAGGGACAGTCTCTCCTACGAGCAGTACTTC. This translates into CASRPSGRDSLSYEQYF.

The chain carries TRBV5-1 and TRBJ2-1; 10 positions agree with TRBD1. Germline CDR1 and CDR2: SGHRS and YFSETQ. V lost 6 bases, J lost 9 bases, and 12 bases stayed unmatched. The CDR3 has 15 residues. The DNA of the CDR3 is TGCGCCAGCACCGACGGAGGACAGGGGGGTACTGAGCAGTTCTTC. Its translation: CASTDGGQGGTEQFF.

V is TRBV6-6 and J is TRBJ1-1; D remains unclear. The germline V and J ends were trimmed by 4 bases and 2 bases, with 5 bases remaining between them. This CDR3 contains 12 residues. Germline loops: CDR1 MNHNY, CDR2 SVGAGI (reference sequence). The CDR3 nucleotides are TGTGCCAGCAGTTCACCCAACACTGAAGCTTTCTTT. This codes for CASSSPNTEAFF.

On this clone itself: Other DNA sequences in the same sample also yield this CDR3. The gene calls are TRBV19 and TRBJ1-5; D remains unclear. Trimming cost V 0 bases and J 0 bases, with 6 bases left between them. CDR3 length: 15 residues. Per germline, CDR1 LNHDA and CDR2 SQIVND (reference sequence). CDR3 sequence (DNA): TGTGCCAGTAGTATAGAAGGTTATAGCAATCAGCCCCAGCATTTT. Its translation is CASSIEGYSNQPQHF.

V is TRBV5-1 and J is TRBJ1-6, with TRBD1 matching 11 bases. CDR3 size: 17 residues. The trim removed 4 bases at V and 4 bases at J, leaving 7 bases unmatched. Germline V lookup: CDR1 SGHRS, CDR2 YFSETQ. DNA for the CDR3: TGCGCCAGCAGCCCCGGGACAGGGGGACTTTATAATTCACCCCTCCACTTT. Translation gives CASSPGTGGLYNSPLHF.

The chain uses TRBV25-1 and TRBJ1-1; a weak D match, TRBD1 (5 bases). Trimming took 6 bases from V and 1 from J, leaving 12 bases between them. Germline V CDR1 and CDR2: MGHDK, SYGVNS. This CDR3 is 14 amino acids long. The DNA for the CDR3 is TGTGCCAGCAGAAGGCAAGGGACGAACACTGAAGCTTTCTTT. It specifies CASRRQGTNTEAFF.

Turning to this clone: The same CDR3 also results from other DNA sequences found in this sample. J is TRBJ2-7 and V is TRBV4-3; D not resolved. V was pared by 0 bases and J by 2 bases, with 8 bases between. Per germline, CDR1 LGHNA and CDR2 YSLEER. The CDR3 has 14 amino acids. DNA of the CDR3: TGCGCCAGCAGCCAAGATGCAGGACCCTACGAGCAGTACTTC. Translating it yields CASSQDAGPYEQYF.

The rearrangement links TRBV18 to TRBJ2-2, with D hard to call. The length of the CDR3 is 14 residues. CDR1 and CDR2 from the germline V gene are KGHSH and LQKENI. Trimming took off 3 bases at V and 1 base at J, with 6 bases between the two ends. In DNA form, the CDR3 reads TGTGCCAGCTCACCTGGGATGAACACCGGGGAGCTGTTTTTT. The encoded protein is CASSPGMNTGELFF.

J is TRBJ2-7 and V is TRBV5-6; maybe TRBD1 (5 bases). Trimming took off 5 bases at V and 0 bases at J, with 12 bases between the two ends. The CDR3 is 14 amino acids. Germline V gene lookup returns CDR1 SGHDT and CDR2 YYEEEE. This chain's CDR3 is CASSLDTSSYEQYF. The CDR3 DNA reads as TGTGCCAGCAGTCTGGACACGAGCTCCTACGAGCAGTACTTC.

This sequence joins TRBV30 and TRBJ2-7; maybe TRBD1 (6 bases). The CDR3 is made up of 12 amino acids. V was clipped by 3 bases and J by 6 bases, with 12 bases between them. Germline CDR1 and CDR2: GTSNPN and SVGIG (reference sequence). CDR3 nucleotides: TGTGCCTGGAGCTCAGCAGGGGCCGAGCAGTACTTC. It specifies CAWSSAGAEQYF.

This chain joins TRBV9 and TRBJ2-5; D call uncertain. Germline values: CDR1 SGDLS, CDR2 YYNGEE. The CDR3 covers 15 residues. V was clipped by 0 bases and J by 3 bases, with 12 bases between them. CDR3 amino acids: CASSVGSRAEETQYF. In DNA, the CDR3 is TGTGCCAGCAGCGTAGGGAGTAGGGCGGAAGAGACCCAGTACTTC.

The rearrangement links TRBV7-2 to TRBJ2-1; D possibly corresponds to TRBD2 (5 bases). The CDR3 totals 15 residues. Trimming removed 1 base from V and 6 bases from J, with 13 bases in between. The germline CDR1 and CDR2 sequences are SGHTA and FQGNSA. CDR3 amino acids: CASSLGGSVFNEQFF. The DNA of the CDR3 is TGTGCCAGCAGCTTAGGCGGGTCTGTCTTCAATGAGCAGTTCTTC.

The chain is built from TRBV9 and TRBJ2-7; no clear D gene. This CDR3 is built from 13 residues. V was pared by 3 bases and J by 3 bases, with 10 bases between. Germline loops: CDR1 SGDLS, CDR2 YYNGEE. CDR3 DNA: TGTGCCAGCAGCGCGCCGCCAGACTACGAGCAGTACTTC. It codes for CASSAPPDYEQYF.

Notes on this clone: The identical CDR3 is also encoded by other nucleotide sequences in the sample. The chain carries TRBV5-1 and TRBJ2-2; D may be TRBD1 (6 bases). The germline gives CDR1 SGHRS, CDR2 YFSETQ. V dropped 0 bases and J dropped 2 bases, with 8 bases sitting between them. The CDR3 consists of 15 residues. The CDR3 DNA reads as TGCGCCAGCAGCTTGGCAGGGGCCAACACCGGGGAGCTGTTTTTT. It specifies CASSLAGANTGELFF.

This chain connects TRBV30 to TRBJ2-5, with D possibly TRBD2 on 5 matching bases. Germline V gene lookup returns CDR1 GTSNPN and CDR2 SVGIG (reference sequence). The CDR3 runs 13 residues. Trimming took 3 bases from V and 9 from J, leaving 17 bases between them. CDR3 coding DNA: TGTGCCTGGAGCCCAAAGAGGGATGATCCCCAGTACTTC. Translating it yields CAWSPKRDDPQYF.

This clone was seen once. The J gene is TRBJ2-2, the V gene TRBV2; 11 nucleotides match TRBD2. The junction had 5 bases not matched to a gene; V was cut back by 5 bases and J by 6 bases. CDR3 length: 15 amino acids. Germline CDR1 reads SNHLY; CDR2 reads FYNNEI. The CDR3 protein is CASSTVAGGPGELFF. In DNA form, the CDR3 reads TGTGCCAGCAGTACCGTAGCGGGAGGGCCCGGGGAGCTGTTTTTT. The full variable domain, rest sourced from reference TRBV2 and TRBJ2-2, is EPEVTQTPSHQVTQMGQEVILRCVPISNHLYFYWYRQILGQKVEFLVSFYNNEISEKSEIFDDQFSVERPDGSNFTLKIRSTKLEDSAMYFCASSTVAGGPGELFFGEGSRLTVL.

The chain recombines TRBV30 with TRBJ2-7; 12 bases are a match to TRBD1. The germline V gene encodes CDR1 GTSNPN and CDR2 SVGIG (reference sequence). This CDR3 has 19 amino acids. V lost 5 bases and J lost 5; bases outside the gene matches: 22. CDR3 sequence: CAWDYRDRGRSKRTNEQYF. In nucleotides, the CDR3 is TGTGCCTGGGATTACCGGGACAGGGGGCGAAGTAAGCGGACGAACGAGCAGTACTTC.

In this sample, this clone turned up once. The CDR3 DNA reads as TGTGCCAGCAGCGAAATCACAGTGGAGACCCAGTACTTC. The encoded protein is CASSEITVETQYF. The J gene is TRBJ2-5, the V gene TRBV28; no definite D call. Trimming removed 6 bases at V and 5 bases at J, with 13 bases between. This CDR3 region has 13 residues. Germline V gives CDR1 MDHEN, CDR2 SYDVKM.

The chain carries TRBV6-1 and TRBJ2-1; TRBD2 agrees at 9 bases. Germline V gene sequence: CDR1 MNHNS, CDR2 SASEGT. J was trimmed by 0 bases and V by 6 bases; bases with no gene match: 3. This CDR3 comprises 15 residues. Here the CDR3 DNA reads TGTGCCAGCAGAGTTAGCGGGAGCTCCTACAATGAGCAGTTCTTC. As protein: CASRVSGSSYNEQFF.

This chain links TRBV5-4 with TRBJ1-1, with 9 bases lining up with TRBD1. From germline, CDR1 is SGHNT and CDR2 YYREEE (reference sequence). Germline trimming cut 4 bases from V and 7 bases from J; bases unmatched to any gene: 14. This CDR3 has 16 amino acids. The CDR3 sequence is CASSPGQGIVRNEAFF. The CDR3 DNA sequence: TGTGCCAGCAGCCCGGGACAGGGCATTGTGAGAAATGAAGCTTTCTTT.

The V and J genes are TRBV6-6 and TRBJ1-1; 9 bases are shared with TRBD1. After removal of 6 bases from V and 1 base from J, the junction contained 3 bases not matched to a gene. The CDR3 runs 14 residues. Germline V CDR1 and CDR2: MNHNY, SVGAGI (reference sequence). In DNA, the CDR3 is TGTGCCAGCAGATCGGGACAGGGGAACACTGAAGCTTTCTTT. It is translated as CASRSGQGNTEAFF.

V gene TRBV11-2 combines with J gene TRBJ2-5; 7 bases map to TRBD1. CDR3 size: 15 residues. Looked up from germline, CDR1 is SGHAT and CDR2 is FQNNGV. Germline trimming cut 5 bases from V and 2 bases from J; bases unmatched to any gene: 8. The CDR3 loop is CASSPGGQRQETQYF. CDR3 DNA: TGTGCCAGCAGCCCAGGGGGACAACGACAAGAGACCCAGTACTTC.